The TCR beta chain described here comes from a study of post-analysis software for immune sequencing data. Looking at the study overall: Relapsing-remitting, secondary progressive and progressive-relapsing forms of multiple sclerosis all featured among disease courses.

A remark on this clonotype: What it recognizes is unknown.

Overall study findings and caveats: When compared against controls, multiple sclerosis patients showed significantly lower normalized Chao1 diversity. Co-batched samples clustered tightly together by F measure.

Libraries were made from TCR beta cDNA, and they carried unique molecular identifiers. Some 500,000 cDNA molecules came from 1 to 10 million T cells. TCRdb re-analysed the PCR reads in MiXCR, keeping a single row per CDR3 protein. There are hundreds of thousands of distinct CDR3 sequences in the sample; 53% occur only once, and approximately 4.3% lies in the top ten. The TCR sequence derives from a girl aged 5 to 17 with multiple sclerosis. Source material: blood.

The CDR3 loop reads CASSPVGSLNEQFF. The DNA for the CDR3 is TGTGCCAGCAGTCCGGTCGGGAGTCTGAATGAGCAGTTCTTC. The chain links TRBV28 to TRBJ2-1; the D gene is possibly TRBD2 (6 bases). The V gene's germline CDR1 is MDHEN and CDR2 SYDVKM. The CDR3 totals 14 residues. V lost 5 bases and J 7 bases, leaving 15 bases between the germline ends.